Shown below are 18 T cell receptor beta chains from a single sample sequenced in a study of CD8 T cells in ankylosing spondylitis. TCRdb recomputed calls from the 5' RACE reads with MiXCR, one row per CDR3 protein. The sample includes around 25,000 distinct CDR3 sequences, around 2.5% of them seen just once. Sequencing input: blood, either unsorted or a sorted T cell fraction (not recorded which). Receptors were obtained from a female donor with ankylosing spondylitis or in good health (not recorded which).

This clonotype was picked up many times. The V gene is TRBV9, the J gene TRBJ2-1, with 13 bases that match TRBD2. From germline, CDR1 is SGDLS and CDR2 YYNGEE. The CDR3 has 18 amino acids. Trimming took 3 bases from V and 7 from J; bases not matched to a gene: 13. In DNA, the CDR3 is TGTGCCAGCAGCGCAGGGCCGCCGGGACTAGCGGGATCTAATGAGCAGTTCTTC. Residues: CASSAGPPGLAGSNEQFF. The full variable domain, in which reference TRBV9 and TRBJ2-1 provide the parts outside the CDR3, is DSGVTQTPKHLITATGQRVTLRCSPRSGDLSVYWYQQSLDQGLQFLIQYYNGEERAKGNILERFSAQQFPDLHSELNLSSLELGDSALYFCASSAGPPGLAGSNEQFFGPGTRLTVL.

The V gene is TRBV12-1, the J gene TRBJ2-1; TRBD1 reflects the table's D call only, with no check against the DNA. TRBV12-1 is a documented pseudogene. This CDR3 has 16 amino acids. CDR3 sequence: CASSFRDTVSYNEQFF. CDR3 nucleotide sequence: TGTGCCAGCAGCTTCCGGGACACCGTTTCCTACAATGAGCAGTTCTTC.

This clonotype was counted ten times or more. The chain employs TRBV9 and TRBJ2-2; the D gene is possibly TRBD2 (5 bases). Germline values: CDR1 SGDLS, CDR2 YYNGEE. The CDR3 is made up of 16 amino acids. V lost 2 bases, J lost 0 bases, and 11 bases lay in between. CDR3 bases: TGTGCCAGCAGCGTTCAGAGCGGAGCGAACACCGGGGAGCTGTTTTTT. The encoded protein is CASSVQSGANTGELFF. Full variable domain (outside the CDR3, taken from reference TRBV9 and TRBJ2-2): DSGVTQTPKHLITATGQRVTLRCSPRSGDLSVYWYQQSLDQGLQFLIQYYNGEERAKGNILERFSAQQFPDLHSELNLSSLELGDSALYFCASSVQSGANTGELFFGEGSRLTVL.

This clonotype appeared a few times. The J gene is TRBJ2-6, the V gene TRBV9; D is possibly TRBD2 (7 bases). The CDR3 totals 17 residues. Deletions cut 4 bases from V and 0 bases from J, with 14 bases between. From germline, CDR1 is SGDLS and CDR2 YYNGEE. CDR3 nucleotides: TGTGCCAGCAGCAAAGGGGGGGGTACCTCTGGGGCCAACGTCCTGACTTTC. Protein product: CASSKGGGTSGANVLTF. The entire variable domain, with the rest obtained from reference TRBV9 and TRBJ2-6, is as follows: DSGVTQTPKHLITATGQRVTLRCSPRSGDLSVYWYQQSLDQGLQFLIQYYNGEERAKGNILERFSAQQFPDLHSELNLSSLELGDSALYFCASSKGGGTSGANVLTFGAGSRLTVL.

This clonotype has at least ten counts. The chain recombines TRBV9 with TRBJ2-1, with 11 bases that match TRBD1. This CDR3 has 17 residues. CDR1 is SGDLS, CDR2 YYNGEE, per germline. Trimming cost V 3 bases and J 7 bases; bases outside gene matches: 12. The chain's CDR3 is CASSAQPPGQGGNEQFF. Written as DNA, the CDR3 is TGTGCCAGCAGCGCCCAACCCCCGGGACAGGGGGGAAATGAGCAGTTCTTC.

This clonotype was found many times. The gene calls are TRBV9 and TRBJ2-3; D is ambiguous. CDR1 and CDR2 from the germline V gene are SGDLS and YYNGEE. The V end was cut by 0 bases, the J end by 4 bases, with 6 bases between. The CDR3 contains 13 residues. CDR3 sequence reads: CASSVESADTQYF. Here the CDR3 DNA reads TGTGCCAGCAGCGTAGAAAGCGCAGATACGCAGTATTTT.

This clonotype was detected many times. This chain connects TRBV9 to TRBJ2-2; 7 bases agree with TRBD2. The J segment lost 6 bases and the V segment lost 6 bases, leaving 14 bases of the junction unmatched. CDR1 SGDLS and CDR2 YYNGEE come from the germline V gene. The CDR3 extends over 16 amino acids. The CDR3 loop is CASTSGLVTVAGELFF. The CDR3 bases are TGTGCCAGCACTTCCGGACTAGTTACTGTAGCCGGGGAGCTGTTTTTT.

This clonotype showed up many times. V gene TRBV9 combines with J gene TRBJ2-2, with D tentatively TRBD1 or TRBD2 (6 bases each). Germline loops: CDR1 SGDLS, CDR2 YYNGEE. V was pared by 4 bases and J by 7 bases, with 17 bases between. This CDR3 is built from 15 residues. This CDR3 reads CASSPREGGGGELFF. The CDR3 nucleotides read TGTGCCAGCAGCCCCCGAGAGGGGGGAGGCGGGGAGCTGTTTTTT.

The table lists this clonotype with many counts. The CDR3 DNA sequence: TGTGCCAGCAGCGTAGTAGGGGTTTGGGGAGAGACCCAGTACTTC. Amino acids: CASSVVGVWGETQYF. The chain couples TRBV9 to TRBJ2-5; maybe TRBD1 (5 bases). The CDR3 extends over 15 amino acids. Between the trimmed V and J ends, which lost 0 bases and 4 bases, there was a span of 13 bases. CDR1 is SGDLS, CDR2 YYNGEE, per germline. Filled out from reference TRBV9 and TRBJ2-5, the complete variable domain reads DSGVTQTPKHLITATGQRVTLRCSPRSGDLSVYWYQQSLDQGLQFLIQYYNGEERAKGNILERFSAQQFPDLHSELNLSSLELGDSALYFCASSVVGVWGETQYFGPGTRLLVL.

This clonotype came up many times. This rearrangement joins TRBV9 to TRBJ2-1; D may be TRBD2 (7 bases). CDR1 is SGDLS and CDR2 is YYNGEE in the germline V gene. V was clipped by 2 bases and J by 5 bases, with 11 bases between them. The CDR3 sequence is 14 residues long. CDR3 loop: CASSVRGGDNEQFF. The CDR3 bases are TGTGCCAGCAGCGTGAGGGGGGGAGACAATGAGCAGTTCTTC.

This clonotype occurred many times. The chain combines TRBV9 with TRBJ2-1; D might be TRBD2 (5 bases). The V gene lost 0 bases and the J gene lost 2 bases, with 12 bases spanning the gap. This CDR3 region has 16 residues. Germline lookup yields CDR1 SGDLS and CDR2 YYNGEE. In DNA, the CDR3 is TGTGCCAGCAGCGTAGGCGTCCCCGGGGCCTACAATGAGCAGTTCTTC. Residues: CASSVGVPGAYNEQFF. Full variable domain (missing parts from reference TRBV9 and TRBJ2-1): DSGVTQTPKHLITATGQRVTLRCSPRSGDLSVYWYQQSLDQGLQFLIQYYNGEERAKGNILERFSAQQFPDLHSELNLSSLELGDSALYFCASSVGVPGAYNEQFFGPGTRLTVL.

In its sample, this clonotype is medium-sized. The CDR3: CASSPVYGYTF. The DNA of the CDR3 is TGTGCCAGCAGCCCAGTTTATGGCTACACCTTC. The gene calls are TRBV27 and TRBJ1-2, with D uncertain. The CDR3 spans 11 residues. Germline V CDR1 and CDR2: MNHEY, SMNVEV (reference sequence). Trimming removed 6 bases at V and 5 bases at J, with 7 bases between.

This clonotype was found a few times. This chain connects TRBV9 to TRBJ2-3; TRBD2 aligns across 9 bases. The J segment lost 2 bases and the V segment lost 0 bases, leaving 1 base of the junction unmatched. Germline assignment: CDR1 SGDLS and CDR2 YYNGEE. The CDR3 has 15 residues. This CDR3 reads CASSVERGDTDTQYF. CDR3 DNA sequence: TGTGCCAGCAGCGTAGAGCGGGGGGACACAGATACGCAGTATTTT.

Ten or more counts support this clonotype. The chain has TRBV9 and TRBJ2-3, with 9 bases lining up with TRBD2. CDR3 length: 15 residues. Germline lookup yields CDR1 SGDLS and CDR2 YYNGEE. V was pared by 2 bases and J by 4 bases, with 5 bases of the junction left unmatched. CDR3 bases: TGTGCCAGCAGCGTTAGCGGGGGATTAGCAGATACGCAGTATTTT. It encodes CASSVSGGLADTQYF.

This clonotype was counted ten times or more. J is TRBJ1-4 and V is TRBV9; 9 bases line up with TRBD1. Looked up from germline, CDR1 is SGDLS and CDR2 is YYNGEE. The V gene end was trimmed by 4 bases and the J gene end by 7 bases; junction bases not matched to a gene: 11. This CDR3 contains 16 residues. CDR3 region: CASSSSPTGGPEKLFF. CDR3 nucleotide sequence: TGTGCCAGCAGCTCAAGCCCGACAGGGGGACCTGAAAAACTGTTTTTT. Full variable domain (outside the CDR3, taken from reference TRBV9 and TRBJ1-4): DSGVTQTPKHLITATGQRVTLRCSPRSGDLSVYWYQQSLDQGLQFLIQYYNGEERAKGNILERFSAQQFPDLHSELNLSSLELGDSALYFCASSSSPTGGPEKLFFGSGTQLSVL.

This clonotype was detected many times. V usage is TRBV9 and J usage is TRBJ1-5; D is perhaps TRBD1 (5 bases). V was pared by 4 bases and J by 4 bases, with 15 bases between. CDR1 SGDLS and CDR2 YYNGEE come from the germline V gene. CDR3 size: 15 residues. For the CDR3, the DNA is TGTGCCAGCAGCCCCCGTGGGGCCCTAAATCAGCCCCAGCATTTT. The encoded protein is CASSPRGALNQPQHF.

This clonotype was observed a handful of times. The chain carries TRBV9 and TRBJ2-5; 9 positions match TRBD2. In germline, CDR1 is SGDLS, CDR2 YYNGEE. The trim removed 2 bases at V and 0 bases at J, leaving 5 bases unmatched. This CDR3 has 16 amino acids. The DNA of the CDR3 is TGTGCCAGCAGCGTGAGCGGGGGGCTAAACCAAGAGACCCAGTACTTC. Its protein is CASSVSGGLNQETQYF.

The rearrangement uses TRBV9 and TRBJ2-2; weak D call: TRBD2 (6 bases). Germline loops: CDR1 SGDLS, CDR2 YYNGEE. There are 15 residues in the CDR3. V lost 0 bases and J lost 5, with 11 bases in between. CDR3 loop: CASSVAEGLTGELFF. In DNA form, the CDR3 reads TGTGCCAGCAGCGTAGCGGAAGGACTAACCGGGGAGCTGTTTTTT.